This TCR beta chain comes out of a study of T cell repertoires in cytomegalovirus infection. Study information: Carrying CMV and the relevant HLA type showed in public TCR beta signatures.

The CDR3 runs 16 residues. Germline CDR1 is MGHRA and CDR2 is YSYEKL. Germline trimming cut 1 base from V and 6 bases from J; bases unmatched to any gene: 6. On this clonotype: The antigen remains undetermined.

TCRdb used MiXCR to reprocess the reads, holding one entry per CDR3 protein. The sample shows about 310,000 distinct CDR3 sequences, around 25% of them seen only once. This clonotype was obtained from a human donor in good health (CMV status not recorded). Some clones in this sample may be carry-over from other donors' samples. The source material was cultured PBMCs, sampled from culture after CMV antigen stimulation. The chain uses TRBV4-1 and TRBJ2-3, with 11 bases aligning to TRBD2. Here the CDR3 DNA reads TGCGCCAGCAGCCAAGTGACTAGCGGGGCCTCCGATACGCAGTATTTT. Protein sequence: CASSQVTSGASDTQYF.